This T cell receptor beta chain was recovered during a study of OX40 agonist ivuxolimab in advanced cancers. Turning to the study itself: Patients enrolled in dose escalation were diagnosed with hepatocellular carcinoma, melanoma, renal cell or head and neck cancer. The mean age was approximately 60 years, ranging from roughly 23 to 90, with around four fifths of participants male.

As concerns this clone: What it binds is not known.

Broader study findings: Partial responders dosed at 0.1-3.0 mg/kg displayed clonal expansion ranking among the lowest. Some of the nonresponding patients also showed low levels of normalized T-cell clonal expansion.

The CDR3 has 14 residues. The germline CDR1 and CDR2 sequences are MNHEY and SMNVEV (reference sequence). The V gene lost 0 bases and the J gene lost 7 bases, with 10 bases spanning the gap. Clones were read by immunoSEQ multiplex PCR, and TCRdb kept only the in-frame ones, dropping some. In the table there are about 69,000 clones, roughly 92% of which are singletons. Here the sequenced sample was CD4+ or CD8+ T cells sorted from blood, taken in a trial of the OX40 agonist ivuxolimab. The sequence derives from an adult with an advanced solid tumor such as melanoma, head and neck, liver or kidney cancer. The chain uses TRBV27 and TRBJ2-1, with D possibly matching TRBD2 (6 bases). The CDR3 spells CASSLSGLRNEQFF. For the CDR3, the DNA is TGTGCCAGCAGTTTATCGGGACTTCGGAATGAGCAGTTCTTC.